These 26 T cell receptor beta chains share one sample of origin, sequenced in a study of shared clonotypes between healthy human individuals (dated by TCRdb to 2018 to 2020). Receptor libraries were prepared by the immunoSEQ multiplex PCR assay. The immuneACCESS repertoire file appears here via TCRdb, limited to in-frame rearrangements. These files lack a portion of the clones; in checked studies, under half of the deficit traces to unresolved V genes, and the cause of the others is not known. This sample has about 1 million clones in its table, and roughly 70% of those were observed once. The ten largest clones capture approximately 1.5% of the sample. The sample consisted of memory CD4+ T cells sorted from blood. What the cell subset or site label conveys for this sample: CD45RA-negative fraction. All receptors derive from a man between 18 and 35 years old in good health.

This clone was seen more than once but under ten times. This chain joins TRBV30 and TRBJ1-6, with 8 bases lining up with TRBD1. Germline assignment: CDR1 GTSNPN and CDR2 SVGIG (reference sequence). With V trimmed by 4 bases and J by 7 bases, 6 bases remained unmatched. The length of the CDR3 is 14 residues. CDR3 DNA sequence: TGTGCCTGGAACCAGGGGGCGAGGAATTCACCCCTCCACTTT. Its protein is CAWNQGARNSPLHF.

The V and J genes are TRBV6-4 and TRBJ2-2; D perhaps matches TRBD1 (5 bases). V shed 3 bases and J shed 4 bases, with 12 bases lying between them. The CDR3 runs 15 residues. Germline V gene lookup returns CDR1 MRHNA and CDR2 SNTAGT. CDR3: CASSEQASPTGELFF. The CDR3 coding sequence is TGTGCCAGCAGTGAACAGGCGAGTCCCACCGGGGAGCTGTTTTTT.

CDR3 sequence: CASSVGRGGDTQYF. The CDR3 DNA follows: TGTGCCAGCAGTGTGGGGCGGGGTGGGGATACGCAGTATTTT. The V and J genes are TRBV2 and TRBJ2-3; tentatively, D is TRBD2 (6 bases). CDR3 size: 14 residues. With 4 bases removed from V and 6 bases from J, the gap between germline ends came to 14 bases. Germline CDR1 and CDR2: SNHLY and FYNNEI.

This clone was detected a few times. V gene TRBV9 combines with J gene TRBJ2-1; D might be TRBD1 (5 bases). This CDR3 contains 15 residues. V was cut by 3 bases and J by 8 bases, with 18 bases left in between. The germline gives CDR1 SGDLS, CDR2 YYNGEE. CDR3 DNA: TGTGCCAGCAGCGGGTACAAGAGCAGGGTCGATGAGCAGTTCTTC. Its translation is CASSGYKSRVDEQFF.

This clone has only a few counts. This chain uses TRBV15 with TRBJ1-4; D remains ambiguous. From germline, CDR1 is LNHNV and CDR2 YYDKDF (reference sequence). V was clipped by 5 bases and J by 7 bases, with 14 bases between them. The CDR3 contains 14 residues. The CDR3: CATSSSTGFEKLFF. The CDR3 coding sequence is TGTGCCACCAGCTCCTCTACGGGGTTTGAAAAACTGTTTTTT.

J is TRBJ2-5 and V is TRBV7-2; 7 bases line up with TRBD2. This CDR3 has 16 residues. CDR1 and CDR2 (germline): SGHTA, FQGNSA. The trim removed 1 base at V and 2 bases at J, leaving 7 bases unmatched. CDR3 coding DNA: TGTGCCAGCAGCTTAGTGTCCGGACTAGAACAAGAGACCCAGTACTTC. It translates to CASSLVSGLEQETQYF.

The chain joins TRBV5-4 to TRBJ2-2, with D perhaps given as TRBD1 or TRBD2 (5 bases each). Per the germline V gene, CDR1 is SGHNT and CDR2 is YYREEE (reference sequence). The CDR3 covers 15 residues. The V end lost 4 bases, the J end lost 1 base, and 11 bases lay between the germline ends. The chain's CDR3 is CASSRGRGNTGELFF. The DNA for the CDR3 is TGTGCCAGCAGCCGGGGCCGGGGGAACACCGGGGAGCTGTTTTTT.

This clone was seen more than once but under ten times. In the same sample, other DNA sequences code for this CDR3. The chain employs TRBV11-3 and TRBJ2-5; D is unclear. The germline gives CDR1 SGHNT, CDR2 YENEEA. This CDR3 is 13 amino acids long. The germline V and J ends were trimmed by 1 base and 4 bases, with 7 bases remaining between them. This CDR3 is CASSLGGRETQYF. The CDR3 DNA sequence: TGTGCCAGCAGCTTAGGTGGCAGAGAGACCCAGTACTTC.

This clone was seen more than once but under ten times. The chain combines TRBV19 with TRBJ2-5; 7 bases map to TRBD2. The CDR3 is 15 amino acids. Germline-derived CDR1 and CDR2 are LNHDA and SQIVND (reference sequence). V shed 5 bases and J 5 bases; nucleotides not matched to a gene: 11. The CDR3 DNA sequence: TGTGCCAGTAGTTCCGGGACGTCCGGGAGGGAGACCCAGTACTTC. It translates to CASSSGTSGRETQYF.

The V and J genes are TRBV9 and TRBJ2-3; D not resolved. The CDR3 totals 11 residues. Looked up from germline, CDR1 is SGDLS and CDR2 is YYNGEE. V was cut by 0 bases and J by 6 bases, with 2 bases left in between. The DNA for the CDR3 is TGTGCCAGCAGCGTAGTGGATACGCAGTATTTT. Its protein is CASSVVDTQYF.

The CDR3: CASSKPGQINEKLFF. For the CDR3, the DNA is TGTGCCAGCAGCAAACCGGGACAGATTAATGAAAAACTGTTTTTT. V usage is TRBV6-1 and J usage is TRBJ1-4; TRBD1 agrees at 7 bases. CDR3 length equals 15 residues. Trimming took 6 bases from V and 4 from J; bases not matched to a gene: 8. Germline V gene sequence: CDR1 MNHNS, CDR2 SASEGT.

The chain joins TRBV6-6 to TRBJ1-4; no definite D call. Per the germline V gene, CDR1 is MNHNY and CDR2 is SVGAGI (reference sequence). Trimming cost V 2 bases and J 5 bases, with 12 bases left between them. The CDR3 loop spans 15 amino acids. The CDR3 DNA is TGTGCCAGCAGTTACCCAGCGTTGAACAATGAAAAACTGTTTTTT. It is translated as CASSYPALNNEKLFF.

J is TRBJ2-2 and V is TRBV29-1; D tentatively reads TRBD1 or TRBD2 (5 bases each). The germline CDR1 and CDR2 sequences are SQVTM and ANQGSEA. The length of the CDR3 is 13 residues. Trimming took 4 bases from V and 2 from J, leaving 8 bases between them. Here the CDR3 DNA reads TGCAGCGTTGGGGGGACCAACACCGGGGAGCTGTTTTTT. Its protein product is CSVGGTNTGELFF.

In nucleotides, the CDR3 is TGTGCCGGGACCGGGACAGGGTCTTCCTACGGTAATTCACCCCTCCACTTT. This sequence encodes CAGTGTGSSYGNSPLHF. This chain joins TRBV2 and TRBJ1-6; 9 bases are shared with TRBD1. This CDR3 contains 17 residues. Germline loops: CDR1 SNHLY, CDR2 FYNNEI. The V gene end was trimmed by 11 bases and the J gene end by 6 bases; junction bases not matched to a gene: 17. Looking up the rest from reference TRBV2 and TRBJ1-6 gives the full variable domain: EPEVTQTPSHQVTQMGQEVILRCVPISNHLYFYWYRQILGQKVEFLVSFYNNEISEKSEIFDDQFSVERPDGSNFTLKIRSTKLEDSAMYFCAGTGTGSSYGNSPLHFGNGTRLTVT.

This sequence joins TRBV7-2 and TRBJ1-1; possible D gene TRBD1, 5 bases. V was trimmed by 5 bases and J by 3 bases, leaving 16 bases between them. This CDR3 is built from 15 residues. Germline CDR1 reads SGHTA; CDR2 reads FQGNSA. The CDR3 nucleotides are TGTGCCAGCAGCCCGGGGGGAGGGAGGTACACTGAAGCTTTCTTT. Translation: CASSPGGGRYTEAFF.

The rearrangement links TRBV5-1 to TRBJ1-1; a weak D match, TRBD1 (5 bases). V gave up 0 bases and J gave up 1 base, with 10 bases separating them. Germline CDR1 SGHRS, CDR2 YFSETQ. The CDR3 has 15 amino acids. This CDR3 reads CASSLVGRENTEAFF. The CDR3 DNA reads TGCGCCAGCAGCTTGGTCGGCAGGGAGAACACTGAAGCTTTCTTT.

The CDR3 sequence is CASSPSRRISNQPQHF. The CDR3 region has the DNA TGTGCCAGCAGTCCTTCGCGGCGGATTAGCAATCAGCCCCAGCATTTT. This chain uses TRBV27 with TRBJ1-5; D not certain. CDR3 size: 16 residues. Germline lookup yields CDR1 MNHEY and CDR2 SMNVEV (reference sequence). The ends were cut back, 5 bases at V and 0 bases at J, with 14 bases in the middle.

This clone was observed a handful of times. This chain links TRBV11-1 with TRBJ2-3; 8 nucleotides match TRBD1. V shed 5 bases, J shed 3 bases, and the junction held 4 bases outside the gene matches. The CDR3 sequence is 14 residues long. Germline V gene lookup returns CDR1 SGHAT and CDR2 FQDESV (reference sequence). The CDR3 DNA reads TGTGCCAGCAGCCAGGACAGGGCTACAGATACGCAGTATTTT. Protein product: CASSQDRATDTQYF.

The V call is TRBV4-1, the J call TRBJ2-7, with 7 bases identical to TRBD1. CDR1 and CDR2 (germline): MGHRA, YSYEKL. The J segment lost 8 bases and the V segment lost 3 bases, leaving 7 bases of the junction unmatched. The CDR3 spans 13 residues. CDR3 bases: TGCGCCAGCAGCCAGCTTCAGGGGGAGAAGCAGTACTTC. It translates to CASSQLQGEKQYF.

The CDR3 nucleotides are TGCGCCCTATCGCGGGACAGGGGACCTAGACCAGGTGGAAACACCATATATTTT. Amino acids: CALSRDRGPRPGGNTIYF. The chain joins TRBV10-1 to TRBJ1-3; the match to TRBD1 covers 10 bases. The germline CDR1 and CDR2 sequences are WNHNN and SYGVQD (reference sequence). The CDR3 has 18 residues. J gave up 3 bases and V 11 bases, and 19 bases lay outside the gene matches.

The V gene is TRBV28, the J gene TRBJ1-4; D gene unclear. This CDR3 is built from 14 residues. Trimming cost V 6 bases and J 5 bases, with 13 bases left between them. CDR1 is MDHEN, CDR2 SYDVKM, per germline. Here the CDR3 reads CASSPRYGNEKLFF. As DNA, the CDR3 is TGTGCCAGCAGCCCCAGGTACGGGAATGAAAAACTGTTTTTT.

The rearrangement uses TRBV19 and TRBJ1-6, with D perhaps TRBD1 (5 bases). The V gene lost 5 bases and the J gene lost 0 bases, with 11 bases spanning the gap. Germline V lookup: CDR1 LNHDA, CDR2 SQIVND (reference sequence). The CDR3 is made up of 16 amino acids. CDR3 in amino acids: CASSFRQSSYNSPLHF. The CDR3 DNA reads TGTGCCAGTAGTTTTCGACAGAGCTCCTATAATTCACCCCTCCACTTT. The full variable domain, with the rest looked up from reference TRBV19 and TRBJ1-6, is DGGITQSPKYLFRKEGQNVTLSCEQNLNHDAMYWYRQDPGQGLRLIYYSQIVNDFQKGDIAEGYSVSREKKESFPLTVTSAQKNPTAFYLCASSFRQSSYNSPLHFGNGTRLTVT.

The chain recombines TRBV10-1 with TRBJ2-3; 11 positions agree with TRBD2. CDR1 WNHNN and CDR2 SYGVQD come from the germline V gene (reference sequence). The CDR3 loop spans 16 amino acids. V shed 6 bases, J shed 6 bases, and the junction held 11 bases outside the gene matches. The CDR3 spells CASSGWTSGLADTQYF. For the CDR3, the DNA is TGCGCCAGCAGCGGTTGGACTAGCGGGCTCGCGGATACGCAGTATTTT.

The V call is TRBV30, the J call TRBJ2-1; maybe TRBD2 (6 bases). The length of the CDR3 is 14 residues. Germline CDR1 reads GTSNPN; CDR2 reads SVGIG (reference sequence). Trimming left V 3 bases short and J 3 bases short, with 12 bases between. The chain's CDR3 is CAWRIGGIYNEQFF. CDR3 DNA sequence: TGTGCCTGGAGGATCGGGGGAATCTACAATGAGCAGTTCTTC.

This clone was recorded a few times. The chain combines TRBV27 with TRBJ2-7, with D possibly being TRBD2 (6 bases). The CDR3 spans 15 residues. Germline CDR1 and CDR2: MNHEY and SMNVEV (reference sequence). With 7 bases removed from V and 3 bases from J, the gap between germline ends came to 19 bases. The CDR3 region has the DNA TGTGCCAGCACTGCGAGGGGTTCGGGAGACTACGAGCAGTACTTC. This gives the protein CASTARGSGDYEQYF.

Worth noting for this clone: Other DNA sequences in this sample translate to the same CDR3. This chain links TRBV5-5 with TRBJ2-7, with 9 nucleotides matching TRBD1. V trimming: 4 bases; J trimming: 0 bases; junction bases outside the gene matches: 2. Germline values: CDR1 SGHKS, CDR2 YYEKEE (reference sequence). The CDR3 consists of 14 residues. CDR3 region: CASSLDRGSYEQYF. As DNA, the CDR3 is TGTGCCAGCAGCCTGGACAGGGGCTCCTACGAGCAGTACTTC.